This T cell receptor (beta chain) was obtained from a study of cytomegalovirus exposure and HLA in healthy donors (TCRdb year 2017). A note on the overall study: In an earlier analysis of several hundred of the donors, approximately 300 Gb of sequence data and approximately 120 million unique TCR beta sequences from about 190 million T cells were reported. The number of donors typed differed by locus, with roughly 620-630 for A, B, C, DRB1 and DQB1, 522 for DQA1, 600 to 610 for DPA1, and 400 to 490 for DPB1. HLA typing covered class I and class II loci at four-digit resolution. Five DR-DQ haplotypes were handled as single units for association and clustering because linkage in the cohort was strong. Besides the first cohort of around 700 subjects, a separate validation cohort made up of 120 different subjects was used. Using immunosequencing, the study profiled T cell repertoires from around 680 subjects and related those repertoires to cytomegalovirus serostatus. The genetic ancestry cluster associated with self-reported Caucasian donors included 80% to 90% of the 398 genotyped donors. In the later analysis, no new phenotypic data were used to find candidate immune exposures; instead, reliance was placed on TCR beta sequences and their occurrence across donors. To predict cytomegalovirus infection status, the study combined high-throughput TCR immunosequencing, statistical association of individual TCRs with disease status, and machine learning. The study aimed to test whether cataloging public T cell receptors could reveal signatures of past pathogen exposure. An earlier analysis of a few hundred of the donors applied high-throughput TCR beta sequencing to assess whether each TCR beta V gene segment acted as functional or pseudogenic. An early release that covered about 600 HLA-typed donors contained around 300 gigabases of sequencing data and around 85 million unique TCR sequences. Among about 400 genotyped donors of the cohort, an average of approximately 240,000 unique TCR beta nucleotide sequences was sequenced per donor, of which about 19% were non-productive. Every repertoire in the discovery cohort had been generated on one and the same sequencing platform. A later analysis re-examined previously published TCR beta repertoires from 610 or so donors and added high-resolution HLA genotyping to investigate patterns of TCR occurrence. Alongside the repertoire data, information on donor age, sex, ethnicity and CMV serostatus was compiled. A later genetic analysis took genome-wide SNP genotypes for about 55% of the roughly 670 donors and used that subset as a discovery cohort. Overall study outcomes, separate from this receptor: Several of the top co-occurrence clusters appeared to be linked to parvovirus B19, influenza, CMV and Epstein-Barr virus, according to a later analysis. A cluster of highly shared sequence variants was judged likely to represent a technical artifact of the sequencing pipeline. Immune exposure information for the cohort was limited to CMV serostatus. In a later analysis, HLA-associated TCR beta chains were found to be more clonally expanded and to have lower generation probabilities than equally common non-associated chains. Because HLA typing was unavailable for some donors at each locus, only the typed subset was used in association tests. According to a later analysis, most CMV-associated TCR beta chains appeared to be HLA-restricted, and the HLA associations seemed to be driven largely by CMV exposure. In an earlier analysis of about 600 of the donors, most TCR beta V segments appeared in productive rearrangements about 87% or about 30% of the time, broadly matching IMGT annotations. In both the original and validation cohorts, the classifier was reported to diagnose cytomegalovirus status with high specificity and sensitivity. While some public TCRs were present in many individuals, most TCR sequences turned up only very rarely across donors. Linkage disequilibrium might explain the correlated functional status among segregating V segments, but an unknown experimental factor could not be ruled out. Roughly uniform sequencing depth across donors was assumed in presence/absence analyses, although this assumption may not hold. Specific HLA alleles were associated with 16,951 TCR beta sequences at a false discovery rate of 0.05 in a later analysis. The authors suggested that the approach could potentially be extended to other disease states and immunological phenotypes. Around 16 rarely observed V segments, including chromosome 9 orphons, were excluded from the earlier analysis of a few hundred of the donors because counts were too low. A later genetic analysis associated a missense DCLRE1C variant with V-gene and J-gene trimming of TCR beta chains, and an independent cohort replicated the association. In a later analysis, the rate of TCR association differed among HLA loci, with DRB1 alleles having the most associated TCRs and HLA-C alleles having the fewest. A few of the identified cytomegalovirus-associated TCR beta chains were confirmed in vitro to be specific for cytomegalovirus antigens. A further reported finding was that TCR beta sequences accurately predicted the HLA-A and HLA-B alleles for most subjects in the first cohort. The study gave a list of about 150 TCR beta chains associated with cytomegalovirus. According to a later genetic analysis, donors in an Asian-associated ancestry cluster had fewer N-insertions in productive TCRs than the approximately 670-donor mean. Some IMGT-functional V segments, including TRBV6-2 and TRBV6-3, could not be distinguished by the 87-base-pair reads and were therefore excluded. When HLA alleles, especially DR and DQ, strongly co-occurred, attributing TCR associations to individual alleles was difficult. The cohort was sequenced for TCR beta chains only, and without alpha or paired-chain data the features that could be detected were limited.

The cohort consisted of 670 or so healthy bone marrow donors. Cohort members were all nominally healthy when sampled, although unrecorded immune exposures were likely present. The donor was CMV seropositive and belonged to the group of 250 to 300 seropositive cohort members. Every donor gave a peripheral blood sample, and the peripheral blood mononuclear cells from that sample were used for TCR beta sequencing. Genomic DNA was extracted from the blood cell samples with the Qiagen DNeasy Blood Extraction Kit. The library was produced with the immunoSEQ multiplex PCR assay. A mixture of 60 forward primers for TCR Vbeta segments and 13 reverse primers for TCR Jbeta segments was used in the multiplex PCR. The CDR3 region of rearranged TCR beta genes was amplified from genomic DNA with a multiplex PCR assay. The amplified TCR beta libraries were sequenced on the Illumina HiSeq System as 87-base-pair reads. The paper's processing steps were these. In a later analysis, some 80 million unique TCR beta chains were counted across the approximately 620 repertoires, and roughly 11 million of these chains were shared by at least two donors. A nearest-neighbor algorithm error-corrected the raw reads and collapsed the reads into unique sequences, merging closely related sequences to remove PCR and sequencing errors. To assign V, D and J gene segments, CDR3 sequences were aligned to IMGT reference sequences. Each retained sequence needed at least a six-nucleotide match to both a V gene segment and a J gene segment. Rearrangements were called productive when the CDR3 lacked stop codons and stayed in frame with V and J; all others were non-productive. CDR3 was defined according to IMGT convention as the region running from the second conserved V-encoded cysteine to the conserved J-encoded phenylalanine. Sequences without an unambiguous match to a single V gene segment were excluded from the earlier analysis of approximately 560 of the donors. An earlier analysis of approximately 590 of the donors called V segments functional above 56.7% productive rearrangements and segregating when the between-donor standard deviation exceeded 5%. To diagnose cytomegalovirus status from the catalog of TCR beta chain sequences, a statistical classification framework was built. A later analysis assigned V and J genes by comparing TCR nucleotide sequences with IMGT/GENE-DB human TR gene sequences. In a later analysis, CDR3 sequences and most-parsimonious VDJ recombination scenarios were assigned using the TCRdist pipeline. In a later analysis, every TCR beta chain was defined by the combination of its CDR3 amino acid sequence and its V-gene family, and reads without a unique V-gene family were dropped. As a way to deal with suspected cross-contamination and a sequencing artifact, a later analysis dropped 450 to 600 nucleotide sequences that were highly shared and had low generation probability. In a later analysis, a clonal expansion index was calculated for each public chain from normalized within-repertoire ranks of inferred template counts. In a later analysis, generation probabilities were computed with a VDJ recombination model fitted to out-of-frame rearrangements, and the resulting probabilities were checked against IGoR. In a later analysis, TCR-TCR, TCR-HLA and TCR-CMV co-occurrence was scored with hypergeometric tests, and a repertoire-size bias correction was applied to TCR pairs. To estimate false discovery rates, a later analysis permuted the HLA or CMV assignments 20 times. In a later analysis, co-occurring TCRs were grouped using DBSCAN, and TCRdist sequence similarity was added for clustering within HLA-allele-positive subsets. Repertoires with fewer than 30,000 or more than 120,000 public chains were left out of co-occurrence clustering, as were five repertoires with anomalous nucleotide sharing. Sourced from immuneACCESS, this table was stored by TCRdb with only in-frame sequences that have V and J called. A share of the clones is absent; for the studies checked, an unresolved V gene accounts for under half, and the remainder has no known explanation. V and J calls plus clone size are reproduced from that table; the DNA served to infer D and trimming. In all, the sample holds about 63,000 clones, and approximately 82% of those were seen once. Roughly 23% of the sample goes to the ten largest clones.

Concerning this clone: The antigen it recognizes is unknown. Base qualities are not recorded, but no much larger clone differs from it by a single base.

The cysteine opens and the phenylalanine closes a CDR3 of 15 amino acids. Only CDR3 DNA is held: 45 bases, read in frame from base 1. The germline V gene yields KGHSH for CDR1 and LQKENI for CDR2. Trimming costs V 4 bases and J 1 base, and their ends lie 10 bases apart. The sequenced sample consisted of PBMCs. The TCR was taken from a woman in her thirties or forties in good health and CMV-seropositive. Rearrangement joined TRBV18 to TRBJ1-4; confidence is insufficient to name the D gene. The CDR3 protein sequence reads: CASSLDGETNEKLFF. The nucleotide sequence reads TGTGCCAGCTCACTCGACGGAGAAACTAATGAAAAACTGTTTTTT.